The rows below give T cell receptor beta chains drawn from one sample of a study of Graves' ophthalmopathy and Graves' hyperthyroidism. TCRdb reprocessed the multiplex PCR reads via MiXCR and lists one record per CDR3 protein. The sample lists 150,000 to 200,000 distinct CDR3 sequences, more than 30% seen once, with roughly 6% in the top ten. Sequenced sample: peripheral blood. Every receptor here comes from a middle-aged woman with Graves' ophthalmopathy. Both conserved end residues are part of each CDR3. Fields, in order: J gene, clone size, D gene, V gene, CDR3 protein, CDR3 DNA. D genes are given only for firm matches. Clone size is stated in some rows and not others, as once, few, many or a class when expanded.

>TRBJ2-7|NA|TRBD1|TRBV28
CASSPRTGIYEQYF
TGTGCCAGCAGTCCCCGGACAGGTATCTACGAGCAGTACTTC
>TRBJ2-7|NA|NA|TRBV7-2
CASSYSVTSGEQYF
TGTGCCAGCAGCTATAGTGTTACCTCCGGGGAGCAGTACTTC
>TRBJ1-1|many|NA|TRBV11-1
CASSLTRIGQGSMNTEAFF
TGTGCCAGCAGCCTCACCCGAATCGGCCAGGGATCAATGAACACTGAAGCTTTCTTT
>TRBJ1-1|many|NA|TRBV6-2/TRBV6-3
CASRRSGGENEAFF
TGTGCCAGCAGAAGGTCCGGGGGCGAGAATGAAGCTTTCTTT
>TRBJ2-5|many|TRBD1|TRBV5-1
CASSLRQGAEETQYF
TGCGCCAGCAGCCTACGACAGGGGGCGGAAGAGACCCAGTACTTC
>TRBJ1-6|NA|NA|TRBV7-2
CASRITGQASPLHF
TGTGCCAGCAGGATAACAGGGCAGGCGTCACCCCTCCACTTT
>TRBJ1-1|many|NA|TRBV7-8
CASSLAGPNTEAFF
TGTGCCAGCAGCTTAGCGGGCCCGAACACTGAAGCTTTCTTT
>TRBJ2-7|many|TRBD1|TRBV30
CAWSVNRGRNEQYF
TGTGCCTGGAGTGTAAACAGGGGGCGAAACGAGCAGTACTTC
>TRBJ2-7|NA|TRBD2|TRBV6-1
CASSEGLGGEQYF
TGTGCCAGCAGTGAGGGACTAGGAGGCGAGCAGTACTTC
>TRBJ2-2|many|TRBD1|TRBV6-1
CASSRLLTGANTGELFF
TGTGCCAGCAGTCGCCTACTGACAGGGGCGAACACCGGGGAGCTGTTTTTT
>TRBJ1-2|many|TRBD1|TRBV20-1
CSAGVQGIVYGYTF
TGCAGTGCCGGAGTACAGGGGATAGTTTATGGCTACACCTTC
>TRBJ2-7|NA|TRBD1|TRBV19
CASSRAPGTDYEQYF
TGTGCCAGTAGTAGAGCCCCCGGGACAGATTACGAGCAGTACTTC
>TRBJ2-7|few|NA|TRBV7-2
CASRRQGGGYEQYF
TGTGCCAGCAGGAGGCAGGGAGGGGGATACGAGCAGTACTTC
>TRBJ2-7|NA|NA|TRBV7-2
CASSWGRPVSYEQYF
TGTGCCAGCAGCTGGGGACGGCCCGTCTCCTACGAGCAGTACTTC